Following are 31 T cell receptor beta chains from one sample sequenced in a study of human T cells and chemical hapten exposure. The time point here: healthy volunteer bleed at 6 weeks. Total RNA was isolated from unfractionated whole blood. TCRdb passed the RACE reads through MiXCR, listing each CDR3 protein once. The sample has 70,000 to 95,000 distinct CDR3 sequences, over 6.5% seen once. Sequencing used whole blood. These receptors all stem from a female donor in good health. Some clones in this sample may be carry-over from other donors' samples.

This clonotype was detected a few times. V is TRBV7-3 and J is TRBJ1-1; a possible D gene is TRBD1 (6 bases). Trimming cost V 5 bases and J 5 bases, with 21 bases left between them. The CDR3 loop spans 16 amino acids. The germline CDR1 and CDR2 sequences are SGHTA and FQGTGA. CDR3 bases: TGTGCCAGCAGCCCCGCTGGGGGCGTTCGAAGTACTGAAGCTTTCTTT. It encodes CASSPAGGVRSTEAFF.

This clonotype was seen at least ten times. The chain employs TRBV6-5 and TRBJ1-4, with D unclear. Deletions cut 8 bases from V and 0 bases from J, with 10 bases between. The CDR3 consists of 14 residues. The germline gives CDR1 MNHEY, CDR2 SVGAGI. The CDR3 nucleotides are TGTGCCAGCGGACGTGGACCAACTAATGAAAAACTGTTTTTT. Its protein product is CASGRGPTNEKLFF.

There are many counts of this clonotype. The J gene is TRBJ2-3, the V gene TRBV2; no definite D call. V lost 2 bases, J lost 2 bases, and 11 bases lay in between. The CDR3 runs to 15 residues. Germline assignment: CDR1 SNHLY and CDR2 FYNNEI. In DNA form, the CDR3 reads TGTGCCAGCAGTGAACATGGCAGCTACACAGATACGCAGTATTTT. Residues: CASSEHGSYTDTQYF.

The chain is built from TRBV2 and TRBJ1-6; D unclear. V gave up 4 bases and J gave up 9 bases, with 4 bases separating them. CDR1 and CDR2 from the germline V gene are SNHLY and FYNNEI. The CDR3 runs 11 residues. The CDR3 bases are TGTGCCAGCAGTGGGCGTTCACCCCTCCACTTT. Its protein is CASSGRSPLHF.

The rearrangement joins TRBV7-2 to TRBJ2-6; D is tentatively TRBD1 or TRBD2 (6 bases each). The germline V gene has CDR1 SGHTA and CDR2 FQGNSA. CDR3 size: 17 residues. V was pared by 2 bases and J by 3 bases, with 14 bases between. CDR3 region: CASSLFVGGGGANVLTF. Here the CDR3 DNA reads TGTGCCAGCAGCTTATTTGTGGGGGGCGGTGGGGCCAACGTCCTGACTTTC. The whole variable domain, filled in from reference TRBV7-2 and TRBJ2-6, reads GAGVSQSPSNKVTEKGKDVELRCDPISGHTALYWYRQSLGQGLEFLIYFQGNSAPDKSGLPSDRFSAERTGGSVSTLTIQRTQQEDSAVYLCASSLFVGGGGANVLTFGAGSRLTVL.

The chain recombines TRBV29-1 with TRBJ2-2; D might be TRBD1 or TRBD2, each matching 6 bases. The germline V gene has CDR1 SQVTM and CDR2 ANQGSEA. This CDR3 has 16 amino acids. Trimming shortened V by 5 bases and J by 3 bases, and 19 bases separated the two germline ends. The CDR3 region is CSVLFTGRTYTGELFF. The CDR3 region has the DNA TGCAGCGTTCTTTTTACAGGGAGGACGTACACCGGGGAGCTGTTTTTT.

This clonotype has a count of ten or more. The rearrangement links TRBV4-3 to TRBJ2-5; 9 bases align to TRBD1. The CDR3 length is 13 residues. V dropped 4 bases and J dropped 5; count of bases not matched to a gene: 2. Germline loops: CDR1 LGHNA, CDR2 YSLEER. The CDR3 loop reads CASSRGQGETQYF. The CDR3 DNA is TGCGCCAGCAGCCGGGGACAGGGTGAGACCCAGTACTTC.

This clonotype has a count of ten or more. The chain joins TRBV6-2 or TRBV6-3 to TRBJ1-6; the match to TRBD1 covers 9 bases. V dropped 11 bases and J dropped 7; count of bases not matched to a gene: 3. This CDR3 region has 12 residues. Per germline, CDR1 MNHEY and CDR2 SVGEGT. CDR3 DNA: TGTGCCGGTGGACAGGGGAATTCACCCCTCCACTTT. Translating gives CAGGQGNSPLHF.

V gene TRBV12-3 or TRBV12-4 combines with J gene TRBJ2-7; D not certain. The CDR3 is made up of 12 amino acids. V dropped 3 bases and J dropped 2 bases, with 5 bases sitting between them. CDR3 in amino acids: CASSFKAYEQYF. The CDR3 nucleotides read TGTGCCAGCAGTTTTAAAGCCTACGAGCAGTACTTC.

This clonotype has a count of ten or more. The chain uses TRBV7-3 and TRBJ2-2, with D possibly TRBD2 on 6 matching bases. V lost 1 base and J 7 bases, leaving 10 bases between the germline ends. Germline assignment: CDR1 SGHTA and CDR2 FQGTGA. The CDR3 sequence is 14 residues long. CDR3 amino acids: CASSLMLASGELFF. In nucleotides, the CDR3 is TGTGCCAGCAGCTTAATGCTAGCGAGCGGGGAGCTGTTTTTT.

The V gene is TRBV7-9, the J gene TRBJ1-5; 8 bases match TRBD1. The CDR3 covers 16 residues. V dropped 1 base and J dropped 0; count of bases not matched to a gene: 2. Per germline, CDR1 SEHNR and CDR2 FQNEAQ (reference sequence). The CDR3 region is CASSLGDRISNQPQHF. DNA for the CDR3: TGTGCCAGCAGCTTAGGGGACAGGATTAGCAATCAGCCCCAGCATTTT.

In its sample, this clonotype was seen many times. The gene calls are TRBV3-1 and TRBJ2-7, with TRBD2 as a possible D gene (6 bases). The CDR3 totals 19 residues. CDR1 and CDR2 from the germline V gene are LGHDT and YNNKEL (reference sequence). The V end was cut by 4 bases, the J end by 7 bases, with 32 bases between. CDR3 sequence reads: CASSLLRGTGTETSGEQYF. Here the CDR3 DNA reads TGTGCCAGCAGCCTACTACGGGGGACCGGGACGGAAACTTCGGGGGAGCAGTACTTC.

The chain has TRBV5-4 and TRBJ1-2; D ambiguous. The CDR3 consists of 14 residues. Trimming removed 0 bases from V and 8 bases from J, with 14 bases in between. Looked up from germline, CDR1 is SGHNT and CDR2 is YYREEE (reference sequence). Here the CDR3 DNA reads TGTGCCAGCAGCTTGGGAGGCCGCTGGGAAGGCTACACCTTC. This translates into CASSLGGRWEGYTF.

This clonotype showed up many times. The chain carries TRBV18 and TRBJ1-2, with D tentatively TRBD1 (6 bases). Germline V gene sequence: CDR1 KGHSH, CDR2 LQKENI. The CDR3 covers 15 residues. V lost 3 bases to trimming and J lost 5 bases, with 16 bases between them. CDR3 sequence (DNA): TGTGCCAGCTCACCTTTTCGGACAGAAGTATATGGCTACACCTTC. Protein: CASSPFRTEVYGYTF. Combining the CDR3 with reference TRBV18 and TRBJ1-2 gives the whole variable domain NAGVMQNPRHLVRRRGQEARLRCSPMKGHSHVYWYRQLPEEGLKFMVYLQKENIIDESGMPKERFSAEFPKEGPSILRIQQVVRGDSAAYFCASSPFRTEVYGYTFGSGTRLTVV.

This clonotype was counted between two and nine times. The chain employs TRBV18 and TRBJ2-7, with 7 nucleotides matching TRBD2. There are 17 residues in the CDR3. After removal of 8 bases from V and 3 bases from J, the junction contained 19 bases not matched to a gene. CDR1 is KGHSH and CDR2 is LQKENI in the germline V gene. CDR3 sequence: CASPRRVARGGDYEQYF. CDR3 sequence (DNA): TGTGCCAGCCCAAGACGTGTAGCTCGTGGGGGGGACTACGAGCAGTACTTC.

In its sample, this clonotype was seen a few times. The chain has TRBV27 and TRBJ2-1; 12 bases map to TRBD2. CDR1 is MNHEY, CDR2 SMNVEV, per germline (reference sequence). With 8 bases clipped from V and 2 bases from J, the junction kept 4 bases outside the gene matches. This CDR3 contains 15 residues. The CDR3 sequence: CASGLAGGPYNEQFF. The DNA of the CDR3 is TGTGCCAGCGGGCTAGCGGGGGGGCCCTACAATGAGCAGTTCTTC.

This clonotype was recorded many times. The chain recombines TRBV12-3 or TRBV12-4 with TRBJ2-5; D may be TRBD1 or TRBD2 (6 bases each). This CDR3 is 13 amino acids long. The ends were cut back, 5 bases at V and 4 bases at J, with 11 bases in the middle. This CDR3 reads CASSLSGAETQYF. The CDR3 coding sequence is TGTGCCAGCAGTCTTTCGGGGGCAGAGACCCAGTACTTC.

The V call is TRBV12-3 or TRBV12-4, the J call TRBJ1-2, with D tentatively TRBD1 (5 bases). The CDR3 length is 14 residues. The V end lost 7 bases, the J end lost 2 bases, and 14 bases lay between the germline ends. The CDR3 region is CASTHKTENYGYTF. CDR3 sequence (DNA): TGTGCCAGCACCCATAAGACAGAGAACTATGGCTACACCTTC.

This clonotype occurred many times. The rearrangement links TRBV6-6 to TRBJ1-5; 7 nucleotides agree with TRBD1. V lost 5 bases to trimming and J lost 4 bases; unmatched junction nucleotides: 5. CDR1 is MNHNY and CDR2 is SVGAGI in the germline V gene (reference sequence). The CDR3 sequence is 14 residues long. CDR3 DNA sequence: TGTGCCAGCAGTGACAGGGCGAGTAATCAGCCCCAGCATTTT. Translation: CASSDRASNQPQHF.

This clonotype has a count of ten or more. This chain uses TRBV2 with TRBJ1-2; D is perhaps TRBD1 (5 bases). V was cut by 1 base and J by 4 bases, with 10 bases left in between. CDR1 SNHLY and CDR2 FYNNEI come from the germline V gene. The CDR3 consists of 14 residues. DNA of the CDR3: TGTGCCAGCAGTGAAGGGACACCAGCCTATGGCTACACCTTC. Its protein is CASSEGTPAYGYTF.

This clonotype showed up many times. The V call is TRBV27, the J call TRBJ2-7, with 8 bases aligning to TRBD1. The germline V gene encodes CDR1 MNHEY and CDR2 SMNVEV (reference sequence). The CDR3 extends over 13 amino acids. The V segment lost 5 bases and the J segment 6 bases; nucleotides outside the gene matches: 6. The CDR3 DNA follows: TGTGCCAGCAGTCCCTGGGACAGGCTCGAGCAGTACTTC. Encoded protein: CASSPWDRLEQYF.

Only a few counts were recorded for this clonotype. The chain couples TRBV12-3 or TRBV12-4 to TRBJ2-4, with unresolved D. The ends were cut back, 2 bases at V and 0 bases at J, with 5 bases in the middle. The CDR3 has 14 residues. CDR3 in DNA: TGTGCCAGCAGTTTAATGGTAGCCAAAAACATTCAGTACTTC. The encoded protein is CASSLMVAKNIQYF.

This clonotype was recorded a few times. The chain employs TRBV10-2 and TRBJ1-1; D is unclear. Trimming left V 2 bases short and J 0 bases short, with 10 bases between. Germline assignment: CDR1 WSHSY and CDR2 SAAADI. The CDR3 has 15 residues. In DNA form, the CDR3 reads TGCGCCAGCAGTGAGCTTACGGGCATGAACACTGAAGCTTTCTTT. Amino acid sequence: CASSELTGMNTEAFF.

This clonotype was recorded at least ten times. The CDR3: CASSQGYSATYEQYF. For the CDR3, the DNA is TGTGCCAGCAGCCAAGGGTACAGTGCAACCTACGAGCAGTACTTC. The rearrangement uses TRBV4-2 and TRBJ2-7; D is unclear. In germline, CDR1 is LGHNA, CDR2 YNFKEQ. V was shortened by 1 base and J by 2 bases, with 12 bases between the two germline ends. This CDR3 is 15 amino acids long.

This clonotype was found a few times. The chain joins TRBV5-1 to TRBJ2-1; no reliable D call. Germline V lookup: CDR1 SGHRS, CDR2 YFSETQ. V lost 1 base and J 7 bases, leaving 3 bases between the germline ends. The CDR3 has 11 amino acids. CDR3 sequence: CASSLTNEQFF. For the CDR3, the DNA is TGCGCCAGCAGCTTGACAAATGAGCAGTTCTTC.

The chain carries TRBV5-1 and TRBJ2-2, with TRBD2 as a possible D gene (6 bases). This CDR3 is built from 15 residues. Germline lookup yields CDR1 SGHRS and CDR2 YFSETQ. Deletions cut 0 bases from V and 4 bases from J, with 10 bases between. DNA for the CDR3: TGCGCCAGCAGCTTGGATTGGCGGGGCACCGGGGAGCTGTTTTTT. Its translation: CASSLDWRGTGELFF.

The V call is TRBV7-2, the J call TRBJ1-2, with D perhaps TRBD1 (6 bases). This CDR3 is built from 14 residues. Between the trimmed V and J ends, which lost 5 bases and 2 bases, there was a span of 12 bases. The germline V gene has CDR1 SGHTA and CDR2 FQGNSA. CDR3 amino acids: CASSVTGGNYGYTF. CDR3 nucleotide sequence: TGTGCCAGCAGCGTGACAGGAGGAAACTATGGCTACACCTTC. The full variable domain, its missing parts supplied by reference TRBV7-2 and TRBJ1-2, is GAGVSQSPSNKVTEKGKDVELRCDPISGHTALYWYRQSLGQGLEFLIYFQGNSAPDKSGLPSDRFSAERTGGSVSTLTIQRTQQEDSAVYLCASSVTGGNYGYTFGSGTRLTVV.

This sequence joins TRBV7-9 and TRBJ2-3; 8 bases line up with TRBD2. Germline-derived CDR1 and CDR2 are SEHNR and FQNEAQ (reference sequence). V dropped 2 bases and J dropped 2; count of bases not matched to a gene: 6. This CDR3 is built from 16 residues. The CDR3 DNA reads TGTGCCAGCAGCTTAAGCGGGGGCCGTCCCACAGATACGCAGTATTTT. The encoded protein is CASSLSGGRPTDTQYF.

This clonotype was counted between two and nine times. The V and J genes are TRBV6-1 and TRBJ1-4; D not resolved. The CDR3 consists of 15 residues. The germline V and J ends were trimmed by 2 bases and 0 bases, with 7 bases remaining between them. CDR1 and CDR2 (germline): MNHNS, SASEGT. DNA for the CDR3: TGTGCCAGCAGTGAATCAGTGACAACTAATGAAAAACTGTTTTTT. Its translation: CASSESVTTNEKLFF.

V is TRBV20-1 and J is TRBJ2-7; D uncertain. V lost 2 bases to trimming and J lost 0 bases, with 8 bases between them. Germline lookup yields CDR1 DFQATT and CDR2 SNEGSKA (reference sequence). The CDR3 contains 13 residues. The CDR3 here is CSARNSNSYEQYF. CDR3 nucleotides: TGCAGTGCTAGAAACAGTAACTCCTACGAGCAGTACTTC.

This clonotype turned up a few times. CDR3: CATRGQYISTDTQYF. DNA for the CDR3: TGTGCCACCCGAGGACAGTATATCAGCACAGATACGCAGTATTTT. The V gene is TRBV10-3, the J gene TRBJ2-3; tentative D call: TRBD1 (6 bases). The germline CDR1 and CDR2 sequences are ENHRY and SYGVKD. The V and J ends lost 10 bases and 0 bases respectively, with 17 bases between them. CDR3 length equals 15 residues.